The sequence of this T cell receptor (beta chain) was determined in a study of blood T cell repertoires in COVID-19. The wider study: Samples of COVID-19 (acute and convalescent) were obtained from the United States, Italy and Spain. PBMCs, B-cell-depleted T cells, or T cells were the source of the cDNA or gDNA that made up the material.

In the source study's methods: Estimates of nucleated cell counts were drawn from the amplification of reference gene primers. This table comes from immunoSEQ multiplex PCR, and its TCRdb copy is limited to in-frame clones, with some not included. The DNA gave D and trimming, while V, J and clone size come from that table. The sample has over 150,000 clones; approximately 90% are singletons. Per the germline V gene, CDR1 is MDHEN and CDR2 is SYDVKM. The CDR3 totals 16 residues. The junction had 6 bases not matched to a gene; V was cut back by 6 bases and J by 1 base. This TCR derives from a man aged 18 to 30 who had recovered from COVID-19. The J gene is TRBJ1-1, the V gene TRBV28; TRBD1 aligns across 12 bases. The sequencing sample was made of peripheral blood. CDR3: CASRVGQGAWNTEAFF. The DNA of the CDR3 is TGTGCCAGCAGGGTGGGACAGGGGGCGTGGAACACTGAAGCTTTCTTT.